This TCR beta chain appears in the sequencing data of a study of OX40 agonist ivuxolimab in advanced cancers. The CDR3 length is 14 residues. V lost 6 bases, J lost 3 bases, and 15 bases lay in between. The V gene's germline CDR1 is MDHEN and CDR2 SYDVKM. Libraries were prepared by immunoSEQ multiplex PCR; TCRdb keeps only in-frame clonotypes and omits some of them. The sample lists tens of thousands of clones, 91% seen once, with roughly 15% in the top ten. The input for sequencing was CD4+ or CD8+ T cells sorted from blood, taken in a trial of the OX40 agonist ivuxolimab. The chain links TRBV28 to TRBJ2-7, with D perhaps TRBD1 (5 bases). This sequence was found in an adult with an advanced solid tumor such as melanoma, head and neck, liver or kidney cancer. CDR3 DNA: TGTGCCAGCAGCCGTCCAACAGGTTTCTACGAGCAGTACTTC. Translation: CASSRPTGFYEQYF. Full variable domain (rest looked up from reference TRBV28 and TRBJ2-7): DVKVTQSSRYLVKRTGEKVFLECVQDMDHENMFWYRQDPGLGLRLIYFSYDVKMKEKGDIPEGYSVSREKKERFSLILESASTNQTSMYLCASSRPTGFYEQYFGPGTRLTVT.